These 17 T cell receptor beta chains were sequenced from one sample in a study of cytomegalovirus exposure and HLA in healthy donors. The PCR contained 60 Vbeta and 13 Jbeta primers. Produced via immunoSEQ multiplex PCR; TCRdb's table is partial and in-frame only. The data show about 210,000 clones, about 80% seen once. The sequenced material came from PBMCs. The receptors were sampled from a woman aged 25 to 45 in good health and CMV-seropositive.

The rearrangement joins TRBV6-1 to TRBJ2-1; maybe TRBD1 (7 bases). This CDR3 contains 14 residues. Looked up from germline, CDR1 is MNHNS and CDR2 is SASEGT. Trimming took off 4 bases at V and 9 bases at J, with 16 bases between the two ends. This CDR3 reads CASSGLSGGLEQFF. The CDR3 DNA reads as TGTGCCAGCAGTGGGTTGTCAGGGGGGCTTGAGCAGTTCTTC.

V gene TRBV4-3 combines with J gene TRBJ1-3, with a possible D match to TRBD1 (5 bases). This CDR3 has 18 residues. From germline, CDR1 is LGHNA and CDR2 YSLEER. With 3 bases removed from V and 1 base from J, the gap between germline ends came to 19 bases. CDR3 coding DNA: TGCGCCAGCAGCCAGGGGTGGCTGACGGGACTATCTGGAAACACCATATATTTT. Protein: CASSQGWLTGLSGNTIYF.

This chain connects TRBV7-9 to TRBJ2-2; 11 bases are a match to TRBD2. CDR1 SEHNR and CDR2 FQNEAQ come from the germline V gene (reference sequence). V shed 5 bases, J shed 5 bases, and the junction held 10 bases outside the gene matches. There are 17 residues in the CDR3. The CDR3, as DNA: TGTGCCAGCAGCCCACGCGGGGGACTAGCGGCTACCGGGGAGCTGTTTTTT. This gives the protein CASSPRGGLAATGELFF.

The chain joins TRBV6-5 to TRBJ2-7, with a tentative D call TRBD1 (5 bases). Trimming cost V 0 bases and J 5 bases, with 11 bases left between them. Germline V gene data show CDR1 as MNHEY and CDR2 as SVGAGI. CDR3 length: 14 amino acids. The CDR3, as DNA: TGTGCCAGCAGTTACTCGGGTGGGGCGGACGAGCAGTACTTC. Encoded protein: CASSYSGGADEQYF.

The V call is TRBV11-2, the J call TRBJ2-3; 8 positions agree with TRBD1. This CDR3 has 16 amino acids. Germline CDR1 is SGHAT and CDR2 is FQNNGV. V was clipped by 4 bases and J by 0 bases; unmatched bases: 6. CDR3 DNA sequence: TGTGCCAGCAGCTCCATCAGGGGGCAGAGCACAGATACGCAGTATTTT. This translates into CASSSIRGQSTDTQYF.

J is TRBJ2-7 and V is TRBV10-3; a possible D gene is TRBD2 (6 bases). Trimming took 4 bases from V and 5 from J, leaving 15 bases between them. CDR3 length equals 14 residues. Germline V lookup: CDR1 ENHRY, CDR2 SYGVKD. This CDR3 reads CAISAGRPGNEQYF. The CDR3 coding sequence is TGTGCCATCAGTGCGGGGAGGCCGGGCAACGAGCAGTACTTC.

The chain's CDR3 is CASSSTGVWEKLFF. The DNA of the CDR3 is TGTGCCAGCAGCTCGACAGGGGTGTGGGAAAAACTGTTTTTT. This chain joins TRBV7-9 and TRBJ1-4, with TRBD1 matching 8 bases. Germline CDR1 and CDR2: SEHNR and FQNEAQ (reference sequence). The CDR3 loop spans 14 amino acids. V gave up 4 bases and J gave up 8 bases; unmatched junction bases: 6.

The rearrangement joins TRBV7-2 to TRBJ2-7, with 8 bases identical to TRBD2. Germline V gene lookup returns CDR1 SGHTA and CDR2 FQGNSA. This CDR3 has 14 amino acids. J lost 7 bases, V lost 1 base, and 6 bases had no gene match. CDR3 coding DNA: TGTGCCAGCAGCTTAGTTGCCGGGAGGGGGGAGCAGTACTTC. Encoded protein: CASSLVAGRGEQYF. Using reference TRBV7-2 and TRBJ2-7 for the parts outside the CDR3, the full variable domain is GAGVSQSPSNKVTEKGKDVELRCDPISGHTALYWYRQSLGQGLEFLIYFQGNSAPDKSGLPSDRFSAERTGGSVSTLTIQRTQQEDSAVYLCASSLVAGRGEQYFGPGTRLTVT.

The chain employs TRBV7-9 and TRBJ2-7; 8 nucleotides match TRBD1. The CDR3 is 16 amino acids. V was clipped by 1 base and J by 3 bases; unmatched bases: 8. The germline gives CDR1 SEHNR, CDR2 FQNEAQ (reference sequence). Here the CDR3 reads CASSLVGSDRGYEQYF. The CDR3 DNA sequence: TGTGCCAGCAGCTTAGTGGGGTCTGACAGGGGCTACGAGCAGTACTTC.

The chain has TRBV11-2 and TRBJ1-4; 9 bases match TRBD1. CDR1 and CDR2 from the germline V gene are SGHAT and FQNNGV. J lost 6 bases, V lost 8 bases, and 13 bases had no gene match. The CDR3 contains 16 residues. The CDR3 here is CASGGDRGIGDEKLFF. The CDR3 coding sequence is TGTGCCAGCGGAGGCGACAGGGGGATAGGGGATGAAAAACTGTTTTTT.

The chain employs TRBV30 and TRBJ2-7, with D maybe TRBD1 (5 bases). The V and J ends lost 0 bases and 2 bases respectively, with 11 bases between them. Germline CDR1 reads GTSNPN; CDR2 reads SVGIG (reference sequence). This CDR3 has 14 amino acids. CDR3 loop: CAWSVWTSTYEQYF. The CDR3 DNA is TGTGCCTGGAGTGTTTGGACAAGCACCTACGAGCAGTACTTC.

This sequence joins TRBV6-5 and TRBJ1-4; 7 positions match TRBD1. From germline, CDR1 is MNHEY and CDR2 SVGAGI. This CDR3 has 15 amino acids. The V gene end was trimmed by 0 bases and the J gene end by 5 bases; junction bases not matched to a gene: 3. The CDR3 loop reads CASSYSGQPNEKLFF. As DNA, the CDR3 is TGTGCCAGCAGTTACTCGGGACAGCCCAATGAAAAACTGTTTTTT.

The count of this clone is one. The J gene is TRBJ2-7, the V gene TRBV18; tentative D call: TRBD2 (5 bases). Per the germline V gene, CDR1 is KGHSH and CDR2 is LQKENI. Trimming left V 3 bases short and J 6 bases short, with 15 bases between. This CDR3 spans 14 amino acids. The CDR3 bases are TGTGCCAGCTCACCCGCGGAGCAAGGAGGCGAGCAGTACTTC. This codes for CASSPAEQGGEQYF.

CDR3 in amino acids: CASSLWPLRGRSGNTIYF. The CDR3 nucleotides are TGTGCCAGCAGCTTATGGCCCCTCCGGGGGAGATCTGGAAACACCATATATTTT. The gene calls are TRBV11-3 and TRBJ1-3; D possibly corresponds to TRBD1 (5 bases). This CDR3 spans 18 amino acids. The V gene's germline CDR1 is SGHNT and CDR2 YENEEA. V lost 2 bases to trimming and J lost 1 base, with 18 bases between them.

The J gene is TRBJ2-1, the V gene TRBV6-1; D perhaps matches TRBD1 (6 bases). Germline CDR1 MNHNS, CDR2 SASEGT. This CDR3 is 14 amino acids long. The germline V and J ends were trimmed by 8 bases and 9 bases, with 20 bases remaining between them. CDR3 residues: CASSKVAGDSEQFF. In DNA form, the CDR3 reads TGTGCCAGCTCGAAAGTGGCAGGGGATAGTGAGCAGTTCTTC.

The rearrangement links TRBV4-2 to TRBJ2-5; D possibly corresponds to TRBD2 (6 bases). Germline CDR1 LGHNA, CDR2 YNFKEQ. The V end lost 1 base, the J end lost 4 bases, and 22 bases lay between the germline ends. The CDR3 runs to 18 residues. CDR3 in DNA: TGTGCCAGCAGCCAAGCTCTCCGAGGGACTCGATACGCAGAGACCCAGTACTTC. Protein sequence: CASSQALRGTRYAETQYF.

The rearrangement joins TRBV4-2 to TRBJ2-3; 8 bases are a match to TRBD2. The CDR3 length is 22 residues. V shed 0 bases, J shed 4 bases, and the junction held 24 bases outside the gene matches. Germline V lookup: CDR1 LGHNA, CDR2 YNFKEQ. The CDR3: CASSQDGGRGVGREERPDTQYF. The CDR3 DNA reads as TGTGCCAGCAGCCAAGATGGAGGCCGGGGGGTAGGGCGGGAGGAACGCCCAGATACGCAGTATTTT.